The 24 T cell receptor beta chains reported below all come from one sample, sequenced in a study of CD8 T cells in ankylosing spondylitis. Study-wide points: Made up of under 10 highly homologous variants, a TCR beta motif appeared characteristic of ankylosing spondylitis blood.

TCRdb processed the 5' RACE reads anew with MiXCR; each CDR3 protein has one entry. Among 350,000 to 450,000 distinct CDR3 sequences listed, 25% to 30% were seen once. For these TCRs, the target antigens are not known. Sequenced sample: blood, either unsorted or a sorted T cell fraction (not recorded which). The receptors here all came from a male donor with ankylosing spondylitis.

The chain is built from TRBV29-1 and TRBJ1-2; TRBD1 matches 7 bases. The CDR3 contains 15 residues. With V trimmed by 2 bases and J by 5 bases, 11 bases remained unmatched. From germline, CDR1 is SQVTM and CDR2 ANQGSEA. The CDR3 reads CSVETGVGSRYGYTF. CDR3 coding DNA: TGCAGCGTTGAAACAGGGGTCGGATCTCGGTATGGCTACACCTTC.

The chain employs TRBV24-1 and TRBJ2-3; tentatively, D is TRBD2 (5 bases). Per the germline V gene, CDR1 is KGHDR and CDR2 is SFDVKD. Deletions cut 1 base from V and 3 bases from J, with 13 bases between. This CDR3 is built from 16 residues. In DNA, the CDR3 is TGTGCCACCAGTGATTTCCGGGGAGCCGGAACAGATACGCAGTATTTT. Translation gives CATSDFRGAGTDTQYF.

The CDR3 nucleotides are TGTGCCAGTAGCAAGGAACTAGCGGGAACAGGTGAGCAGTTCTTC. Translation: CASSKELAGTGEQFF. V gene TRBV19 combines with J gene TRBJ2-1; 10 bases are a match to TRBD2. Losses at the gene ends were 6 bases for V and 9 bases for J; bases not matched to a gene: 11. From germline, CDR1 is LNHDA and CDR2 SQIVND (reference sequence). This CDR3 comprises 15 residues.

This clonotype was observed a handful of times. The chain is built from TRBV5-1 and TRBJ2-1; D is undetermined. This CDR3 has 12 residues. From germline, CDR1 is SGHRS and CDR2 YFSETQ. V lost 7 bases and J 7 bases, leaving 12 bases between the germline ends. The CDR3 loop is CASGRNTNEQFF. CDR3 sequence (DNA): TGCGCCAGCGGGCGGAACACGAATGAGCAGTTCTTC. Full variable domain (rest looked up from reference TRBV5-1 and TRBJ2-1): KAGVTQTPRYLIKTRGQQVTLSCSPISGHRSVSWYQQTPGQGLQFLFEYFSETQRNKGNFPGRFSGRQFSNSRSEMNVSTLELGDSALYLCASGRNTNEQFFGPGTRLTVL.

This clonotype was counted between two and nine times. The chain carries TRBV10-2 and TRBJ2-4; possibly TRBD1 or TRBD2 for D (5 bases each). Trimming stripped 8 bases from V and 2 bases from J, with 13 bases between. This CDR3 region has 14 residues. Germline V lookup: CDR1 WSHSY, CDR2 SAAADI. The CDR3 nucleotides are TGCGCCAGCCGGGACGTTGGAACCAAAAACATTCAGTACTTC. It encodes CASRDVGTKNIQYF.

The genes are TRBV3-1 and TRBJ2-2, with 7 bases that match TRBD2. The germline V gene has CDR1 LGHDT and CDR2 YNNKEL (reference sequence). J was trimmed by 6 bases and V by 4 bases; bases with no gene match: 11. The CDR3 is 16 amino acids. CDR3 sequence reads: CASSPAGGSGPGELFF. CDR3 DNA: TGTGCCAGCAGCCCCGCCGGGGGGTCTGGGCCCGGGGAGCTGTTTTTT.

J is TRBJ2-3 and V is TRBV29-1, with 9 positions matching TRBD1. This CDR3 has 14 amino acids. J lost 6 bases, V lost 1 base, and 5 bases had no gene match. Germline V gene lookup returns CDR1 SQVTM and CDR2 ANQGSEA. CDR3 residues: CSVEARQGVDTQYF. The CDR3 bases are TGCAGCGTTGAAGCAAGACAGGGGGTGGATACGCAGTATTTT.

The chain has TRBV12-3 or TRBV12-4 and TRBJ2-1; D perhaps matches TRBD2 (6 bases). V shed 5 bases and J shed 10 bases, with 24 bases lying between them. This CDR3 has 16 residues. CDR3 nucleotide sequence: TGTGCCAGCAGTCTTCATCCCCCCGGGGGTGGTGGGGAGCAGTTCTTC. Residues: CASSLHPPGGGGEQFF.

This sequence joins TRBV5-5 and TRBJ1-2; TRBD1 matches 7 bases. The CDR3 loop spans 14 amino acids. Germline V CDR1 and CDR2: SGHKS, YYEKEE (reference sequence). J gave up 8 bases and V 2 bases, and 9 bases lay outside the gene matches. The CDR3 DNA follows: TGTGCCAGCAGCTTTCCCACAGGGGTGGGAGGCTACACCTTC. Protein product: CASSFPTGVGGYTF.

V usage is TRBV11-1 and J usage is TRBJ2-1, with a weak D call TRBD2 (6 bases). Trimming stripped 6 bases from V and 0 bases from J, with 12 bases between. The CDR3 is 15 amino acids. The germline gives CDR1 SGHAT, CDR2 FQDESV (reference sequence). CDR3 region: CASSSLAPSYNEQFF. CDR3 in DNA: TGTGCCAGCAGTTCTCTAGCGCCCTCCTACAATGAGCAGTTCTTC.

This clonotype was found a few times. This rearrangement joins TRBV5-1 to TRBJ1-4, with D perhaps matching TRBD1 (5 bases). Trimming removed 0 bases at V and 5 bases at J, with 11 bases between. The CDR3 spans 15 residues. Germline V gene data show CDR1 as SGHRS and CDR2 as YFSETQ. The CDR3 protein is CASSLVGTENEKLFF. CDR3 DNA: TGCGCCAGCAGCTTGGTTGGGACGGAGAATGAAAAACTGTTTTTT.

This clonotype was observed a handful of times. The rearrangement uses TRBV6-5 and TRBJ1-4; no reliable D call. V was clipped by 3 bases and J by 8 bases, with 13 bases between them. Germline V gene sequence: CDR1 MNHEY, CDR2 SVGAGI. This CDR3 is 14 amino acids long. The DNA for the CDR3 is TGTGCCAGCAGTTATTCCGACCAAGGGGAAAAACTGTTTTTT. This translates into CASSYSDQGEKLFF.

This sequence joins TRBV7-2 and TRBJ2-1; the D gene is possibly TRBD1 (6 bases). The CDR3 loop spans 15 amino acids. Trimming cost V 7 bases and J 5 bases, with 18 bases left between them. Germline V gene data show CDR1 as SGHTA and CDR2 as FQGNSA. CDR3 sequence reads: CASTLGAAVHNEQFF. The DNA for the CDR3 is TGTGCCAGCACCTTGGGGGCAGCAGTCCACAATGAGCAGTTCTTC.

The chain combines TRBV5-1 with TRBJ2-1, with a possible D match to TRBD2 (6 bases). The CDR3 runs 15 residues. The V gene lost 0 bases and the J gene lost 9 bases, with 16 bases spanning the gap. From germline, CDR1 is SGHRS and CDR2 YFSETQ. The CDR3 spells CASSLGLRGWSEQFF. The CDR3 coding sequence is TGCGCCAGCAGCTTGGGATTACGGGGGTGGAGTGAGCAGTTCTTC. Full variable domain (outside the CDR3, taken from reference TRBV5-1 and TRBJ2-1): KAGVTQTPRYLIKTRGQQVTLSCSPISGHRSVSWYQQTPGQGLQFLFEYFSETQRNKGNFPGRFSGRQFSNSRSEMNVSTLELGDSALYLCASSLGLRGWSEQFFGPGTRLTVL.

This clonotype was seen more than once but under ten times. In DNA form, the CDR3 reads TGTGCCACCAGCAGAGATGGGTTCGCAGCCGGGGAGCTGTTTTTT. The encoded protein is CATSRDGFAAGELFF. The chain combines TRBV15 with TRBJ2-2; D is undetermined. The germline V gene has CDR1 LNHNV and CDR2 YYDKDF (reference sequence). Trimming cost V 0 bases and J 6 bases, with 11 bases left between them. This CDR3 spans 15 amino acids.

This clonotype was picked up a small number of times. This rearrangement joins TRBV12-3 or TRBV12-4 to TRBJ1-5; D unclear. The CDR3 spans 13 residues. The V gene lost 6 bases and the J gene lost 6 bases, with 12 bases spanning the gap. The CDR3 loop reads CASSTAGVQPQHF. The CDR3 DNA reads as TGTGCCAGCAGCACCGCCGGGGTTCAGCCCCAGCATTTT.

This clonotype was seen more than once but under ten times. The chain joins TRBV7-2 to TRBJ1-2; 7 nucleotides match TRBD1. Unmatched junction bases numbered 14, after V lost 2 bases and J lost 8 bases. The CDR3 covers 16 residues. The germline CDR1 and CDR2 sequences are SGHTA and FQGNSA. The CDR3 is CASSLQGSRGFDGYTF. In DNA, the CDR3 is TGTGCCAGCAGCTTACAGGGGTCCAGGGGGTTCGACGGCTACACCTTC.

CDR3 sequence reads: CASSLLGLAAYNEQFF. CDR3 DNA: TGTGCCAGCAGCTTATTAGGACTAGCGGCCTACAATGAGCAGTTCTTC. This chain joins TRBV7-2 and TRBJ2-1; 10 nucleotides agree with TRBD2. Germline loops: CDR1 SGHTA, CDR2 FQGNSA. The CDR3 totals 16 residues. V trimming: 2 bases; J trimming: 2 bases; junction bases outside the gene matches: 3.

The chain carries TRBV5-1 and TRBJ1-2; possible D gene TRBD1, 5 bases. The CDR3 has 15 residues. The germline V gene encodes CDR1 SGHRS and CDR2 YFSETQ. Trimming shortened V by 4 bases and J by 7 bases, and 20 bases separated the two germline ends. As DNA, the CDR3 is TGCGCCAGCAGCCCCTCTCCTCAAGGGGACCTTGGCTACACCTTC. Its translation is CASSPSPQGDLGYTF.

In its sample, this clonotype was seen a few times. This chain uses TRBV6-4 with TRBJ1-2, with D maybe TRBD1 (5 bases). The CDR3 is made up of 14 amino acids. Deletions cut 4 bases from V and 10 bases from J, with 19 bases between. CDR1 and CDR2 from the germline V gene are MRHNA and SNTAGT. The CDR3 sequence: CASSAHSGTMDYTF. CDR3 DNA sequence: TGTGCCAGCAGTGCCCACTCCGGGACGATGGACTACACCTTC.

The chain joins TRBV27 to TRBJ2-2; D unclear. The germline gives CDR1 MNHEY, CDR2 SMNVEV (reference sequence). The CDR3 has 14 amino acids. Trimming shortened V by 2 bases and J by 7 bases, and 11 bases separated the two germline ends. CDR3: CASSLAASGGELFF. DNA for the CDR3: TGTGCCAGCAGTTTAGCGGCGTCCGGCGGGGAGCTGTTTTTT.

The gene calls are TRBV24-1 and TRBJ2-5; TRBD1 agrees at 11 bases. The CDR3 loop spans 16 amino acids. Germline V lookup: CDR1 KGHDR, CDR2 SFDVKD. V was clipped by 4 bases and J by 2 bases; unmatched bases: 5. CDR3 region: CATSEPGTGGQETQYF. CDR3 nucleotides: TGTGCCACCAGTGAGCCCGGGACAGGGGGACAAGAGACCCAGTACTTC.

The V gene is TRBV27, the J gene TRBJ2-2; D may be TRBD2 (6 bases). CDR1 is MNHEY, CDR2 SMNVEV, per germline (reference sequence). The CDR3 length is 13 residues. V was clipped by 5 bases and J by 5 bases, with 9 bases between them. The chain's CDR3 is CASSQTSTGELFF. The CDR3, as DNA: TGTGCCAGCAGTCAGACTAGTACCGGGGAGCTGTTTTTT.

The genes are TRBV20-1 and TRBJ1-5, with D possibly matching TRBD1 (5 bases). Germline CDR1 and CDR2: DFQATT and SNEGSKA (reference sequence). The length of the CDR3 is 15 residues. Trimming left V 3 bases short and J 1 base short, with 13 bases between. The CDR3 spells CSASPGSRSNQPQHF. As DNA, the CDR3 is TGCAGTGCTAGCCCAGGGAGCAGAAGCAATCAGCCCCAGCATTTT.